Listed below are T cell receptor beta chains from one sample, sequenced in a study of high-grade serous ovarian cancer treatment subgroups. Data came from immunoSEQ multiplex PCR; TCRdb stores just in-frame clones and leaves some out. The repertoire holds some 3,100 clones, with 50% to 70% as singletons. Sample: tumor tissue. These receptors all come from a human donor with high-grade serous ovarian cancer. Both conserved end residues are trimmed from each CDR3. Each record gives: V gene, J gene, CDR3 length, CDR3 protein.

TRBV28	TRBJ1-2	10	ASYSGGGAYT
TRBV29-1	TRBJ1-1	10	SVTGTSIEAF
TRBV15	TRBJ2-7	11	ATSGDRGYEQY
TRBV19	TRBJ2-7	12	ASSNAAGGTEQY
TRBV21-1	TRBJ1-2	12	ASSTKGPRGGYT
TRBV5-4	TRBJ1-1	11	ASSFQGVTEAF
TRBV21-1	TRBJ2-2	18	ASSKAKATPDRANTGELF
TRBV4-1	TRBJ2-1	14	ASSRQLAGGDNEQF
TRBV30	TRBJ1-1	11	AWRGAGNTEAF
TRBV21-1	TRBJ1-5	17	ASSNNLSGPGTSNQPQH
TRBV27	TRBJ1-2	14	ASSSHPGLQLGGYT
TRBV2	TRBJ1-6	13	ASSGRTGGHVPLH
TRBV11-2	TRBJ2-7	14	ASSLDRLAGAGEQY
TRBV7-8	TRBJ1-2	10	AIGTQNYGYT
TRBV6-1	TRBJ1-2	12	ASRVPRGNYGYT
TRBV30	TRBJ1-1	10	AWGVRNTEAF
TRBV30	TRBJ2-4	11	AWSVTDGDIQY
TRBV19	TRBJ1-1	15	ASSIDTGQVKATEAF
TRBV4-1	TRBJ1-5	15	ASSQDLTGTGKKPQH
TRBV5-8	TRBJ2-1	16	ASSLEGLAGGPYNEQF
TRBV12-5	TRBJ2-5	14	ASGQLNDWGQETQY
TRBV6-5	TRBJ1-2	13	ASSYQGAGGKGYT
TRBV19	TRBJ2-3	13	ASSPLGTSSDTQY
TRBV19	TRBJ2-3	10	ASNSRADTQY
TRBV25-1	TRBJ2-3	14	ASSDRLAGGTDTQY
TRBV4-2	TRBJ2-1	11	ASSQDLGNEQF
TRBV6-5	TRBJ2-2	10	ASSPNTGELF
TRBV29-1	NA	8	SAASYEQY
TRBV28	TRBJ1-5	13	ASSLEFNSNQPQH
TRBV7-2	TRBJ2-1	13	ASSLVLRGPQGQF
TRBV5-8	TRBJ2-7	16	ASSSFGLAGGTYAEQY
TRBV27	TRBJ2-7	13	ASIGFGTGGGEQY
TRBV19	TRBJ1-5	18	ASSIPLGGGRGVGNQPQH
TRBV7-7	TRBJ1-1	14	ASSSEDSRPNTEAF
TRBV4-3	TRBJ2-2	11	ASSQGNTGELF
TRBV11-3	TRBJ2-6	15	ASSLDPPGTGANVLT
TRBV10-3	TRBJ2-3	14	AISESGRGETDTQY
TRBV5-4	TRBJ2-1	10	ASSFTAGLYF
TRBV7-4	TRBJ2-7	14	ASSLVAAGPKREQY
TRBV6-6	TRBJ2-7	11	ASSPSGEYEQY
TRBV19	TRBJ2-7	11	ASSMSQFYEQY
TRBV7-9	TRBJ2-7	14	ASSSHLERSTYEQY
TRBV5-1	TRBJ1-2	12	ASSLVGPSDGYT
TRBV4-1	TRBJ2-1	17	ASSPRTQAVVSSYNEQF
TRBV13	TRBJ1-1	13	ASRKRGGIDTEAF
TRBV25-1	TRBJ1-3	15	ASSAGGMSLAGNTIY
TRBV7-9	TRBJ2-2	14	ASSLSAGIGTGELF
TRBV5-6	TRBJ1-1	12	ASSLSYSAFGAF
TRBV9	TRBJ1-4	14	ASSSGQVATNEKLF
TRBV28	TRBJ2-7	9	ASSLYYEQY
TRBV7-9	TRBJ1-3	11	ASSPTGPNTIY
TRBV30	TRBJ1-5	12	AWSSGQRNQPQH
TRBV5-1	TRBJ2-1	10	ASSSATYEQF
TRBV27	TRBJ2-7	10	ASSFPGNEQY
TRBV6-4	TRBJ1-6	12	ASGDGNYNSPLH
TRBV9	TRBJ2-7	12	ASSVAGGSDEQY
TRBV4-3	TRBJ2-3	14	ASSESPGPGFDTQY